The following is a T cell receptor beta chain sequence with its context. No antigen is known for it. Germline lookup yields CDR1 SGHRS and CDR2 YFSETQ. The CDR3 is 13 residues long. This specimen comes from a study of CXCR3-negative and CXCR3-positive naive CD8 T cells. Study outcomes and limitations: The study found CXCR3 expression partially decreased after cryopreservation and ran most assays on fresh PBMCs. The TRB CDR3s that CXCR3-positive naive cells carried were more hydrophobic than those of CXCR3-negative naive cells.

UMI-labeled 5' RACE TRB cDNA libraries were prepared from the cells. TCRdb reworked the 5' RACE reads into one entry per CDR3 protein, no DNA. The repertoire shows 130,000 to 150,000 distinct CDR3 sequences; the top ten hold 0.25% to 0.3%. The receptor's source is a human donor in good health. Some clones in this sample may be carry-over from other donors' samples. The sequenced sample was naive CXCR3+ CD8+ T cells from blood. Subset of the sample: CD45RO-CCR7+CD27+CD95- naive CD8+ T cells expressing CXCR3 (TNR3+). The rearrangement uses TRBV5-1 and TRBJ2-1; lacking DNA, the TRBD1 call made by TCRdb goes unchecked. Here the CDR3 reads CASSRGQDPEQFF.